This T cell receptor (beta chain) was recovered during a study of blood T cell repertoires in COVID-19 (dated by TCRdb to about 2020). Study-level background: Samples from collaborators originated in the United States, Italy and Spain and spanned both the acute and convalescent phases of COVID-19. The prospective study material was composed of cDNA or gDNA derived from T cells, B-cell-depleted T cells, or PBMCs. The dataset comprised deeply sampled blood TCRbeta repertoires from subjects exposed to, actively infected with, or recovered from COVID-19. The repertoires were released in a freely available public database intended as a resource for research on the immune response to SARS-CoV-2. The samples were drawn from two sources: the first 160 participants of the ongoing ImmuneRACE study, and 950 to 1,500 subjects contributed by 6 global collaborators. The sample metadata nearly always contained a de-identified subject ID, COVID-19 status, age in years and sex. Where available, HLA class I and class II types were taken from metadata supplied by the sample provider and were not determined by assay-based typing. The paper as a whole reports these results and caveats: How much clinical and demographic metadata was included differed by source and by participant, and the metadata was provided uncurated.

Whole blood was collected in K2EDTA tubes by collaborating institutions according to the institutions' own protocols. Collaborator samples were shipped for TCRbeta analysis as frozen whole blood, isolated PBMCs, or DNA extracted from either sample type. With regard to this clone: What this receptor recognizes is not known. Nothing much larger sits one base from this clone, and base qualities are not available.

The CDR3 goes from the cysteine to the phenylalanine over 12 residues. CDR3 DNA is the only sequence kept; it has 36 bases, read in frame from the first base. Trimming accounts for 3 bases at V and 9 bases at J, while the number of junction bases matched to no gene is 5. TCRbeta CDR3 regions were amplified from genomic DNA using the immunoSEQ Assay, a bias-controlled multiplex PCR. The original methods were these. The number of nucleated cells in each sample was estimated by amplification of reference gene primers within the assay. To quantify the absolute abundance of each unique TCRbeta CDR3 rearrangement, sequence reads were collapsed and filtered. For each sample, productive Simpson clonality was calculated as the square root of Simpson's diversity index over productive rearrangements. This immuneACCESS table, as held by TCRdb, lists in-frame sequences with V and J called but not all clones. Of the missing ones, under half trace to an unresolved V gene in checked studies; the others have no known cause. The DNA was the basis for D and trimming; V, J and clone size are from that table. Here the sample has roughly 310,000 clones; more than 75% occur a single time. The ten largest clones capture roughly 4% of the sample.

The receptor's source is a woman aged 45-59 years with active or convalescent COVID-19. The V and J segments used are TRBV12-3 or TRBV12-4 and TRBJ2-7, and TRBD2 matches 7 of the central bases. The source material was peripheral blood. Read as DNA, the sequence is TGTGCCAGCAGTTTGGGGGGGTTGGTGCAGTACTTC. Its protein product is CASSLGGLVQYF.